The 21 T cell receptor beta chains presented below share a single source sample, sequenced in a study of low-dose radiotherapy and immunotherapy resistance in tumors. Time point noted: before trial treatment. TRAV- and TRBV-specific primers were used for first-strand cDNA, which covered alpha and beta chains. A roughly 20-cycle PCR with a constant-region primer and V-primer adapter amplified TCRs. MiXCR, applied by TCRdb to the reads, yields one record per CDR3 protein. Counted here are roughly 76,000 distinct CDR3 sequences, under 20% occurring once; the ten biggest clones make up about 5.5%. Sequences were derived from PBMCs, sampled before treatment. These receptors were collected from a male donor with prostate cancer.

This clonotype was detected a few times. Given a much more abundant clone one base away, this may be a read error. This rearrangement joins TRBV20-1 to TRBJ1-5, with 7 positions matching TRBD1. CDR3 length: 17 amino acids. Germline CDR1 reads DFQATT; CDR2 reads SNEGSKA (reference sequence). The ends lost 3 bases at V and 0 bases at J; junction bases unmatched: 11. This CDR3 reads CSASPEGAMDSNQPQHF. CDR3 sequence (DNA): TGCAGTGCTAGCCCCGAGGGGGCGATGGATAGCAATCAGCCCCAGCATTTT.

Points on this clonotype: The likely explanation is a read error, given a far larger clone one base away. This rearrangement joins TRBV2 to TRBJ2-7; D possibly corresponds to TRBD1 (6 bases). Germline CDR1 and CDR2: SNHLY and FYNNEI. The V end was cut by 6 bases, the J end by 7 bases, with 19 bases between. This CDR3 comprises 14 residues. The DNA of the CDR3 is TGTGCCAGCAGACTTCAGGGGATGTACAATGAGCAGTACTTC. It translates to CASRLQGMYNEQYF. Looking up the rest from reference TRBV2 and TRBJ2-7 gives the full variable domain: EPEVTQTPSHQVTQMGQEVILRCVPISNHLYFYWYRQILGQKVEFLVSFYNNEISEKSEIFDDQFSVERPDGSNFTLKIRSTKLEDSAMYFCASRLQGMYNEQYFGPGTRLTVT.

The V and J genes are TRBV10-3 and TRBJ1-1, with D tentatively TRBD1 (5 bases). Trimming removed 3 bases at V and 1 base at J, with 6 bases between. The CDR3 covers 13 residues. Germline V gene data show CDR1 as ENHRY and CDR2 as SYGVKD. CDR3 coding DNA: TGTGCCATCAGTGAACAGGCGAACACTGAAGCTTTCTTT. Translation: CAISEQANTEAFF.

This clonotype was detected many times. The chain recombines TRBV6-2 or TRBV6-3 with TRBJ2-5; TRBD2 aligns across 10 bases. Per the germline V gene, CDR1 is MNHEY and CDR2 is SVGEGT. The CDR3 consists of 17 residues. V lost 0 bases and J lost 4; bases outside the gene matches: 8. The CDR3 coding sequence is TGTGCCAGCAGTTACTCTTTAGCGGGGGGCGACCGAGAGACCCAGTACTTC. It codes for CASSYSLAGGDRETQYF.

This clonotype was counted many times. This chain links TRBV7-2 with TRBJ1-4; 8 positions agree with TRBD1. CDR3 length equals 15 residues. In germline, CDR1 is SGHTA, CDR2 FQGNSA. V dropped 1 base and J dropped 3; count of bases not matched to a gene: 1. CDR3 sequence: CASSLVDRANEKLFF. As DNA, the CDR3 is TGTGCCAGCAGCTTAGTGGACAGGGCTAATGAAAAACTGTTTTTT.

This clonotype was seen at least ten times. Germline is not matched at one junction end, which may reflect a read error. The rearrangement joins TRBV29-1 to TRBJ2-7, with no clear D. Germline assignment: CDR1 SQVTM and CDR2 ANQGSEA. The CDR3 consists of 11 residues. This CDR3 reads CSVEDRYEQYF. The DNA of the CDR3 is TGCAGCGTCGAAGACCGATACGAGCAGTACTTC.

This clonotype was detected ten times or more. V usage is TRBV4-1 and J usage is TRBJ2-3; either TRBD1 or TRBD2 may fit D (5 bases each). The CDR3 loop spans 15 amino acids. The V gene lost 1 base and the J gene lost 1 base, with 9 bases spanning the gap. Germline V gives CDR1 MGHRA, CDR2 YSYEKL. For the CDR3, the DNA is TGCGCCAGCAGCCAAGTCGGGGACCGCACAGATACGCAGTATTTT. Its protein is CASSQVGDRTDTQYF.

This clonotype showed up many times. The chain uses TRBV7-2 and TRBJ2-1; D may be TRBD1 (5 bases). The V gene's germline CDR1 is SGHTA and CDR2 FQGNSA. V gave up 5 bases and J gave up 8 bases, with 10 bases separating them. The CDR3 consists of 12 residues. The CDR3 spells CASSEQGYEQFF. CDR3 sequence (DNA): TGTGCCAGCAGCGAGCAGGGTTATGAGCAGTTCTTC.

This clonotype was detected ten times or more. V and J are TRBV4-3 and TRBJ2-2; D remains ambiguous. CDR1 LGHNA and CDR2 YSLEER come from the germline V gene. CDR3 length: 15 residues. V was clipped by 2 bases and J by 8 bases, with 15 bases between them. CDR3 sequence reads: CASSQRPRNGGELFF. Written as DNA, the CDR3 is TGCGCCAGCAGCCAAAGACCCAGGAACGGTGGGGAGCTGTTTTTT.

This clonotype was detected ten times or more. V and J are TRBV9 and TRBJ1-3; D remains unclear. The CDR3 is made up of 13 amino acids. The ends were cut back, 0 bases at V and 4 bases at J, with 5 bases in the middle. Per germline, CDR1 SGDLS and CDR2 YYNGEE. The CDR3 reads CASSVGTGNTIYF. CDR3 DNA sequence: TGTGCCAGCAGCGTAGGAACAGGAAACACCATATATTTT.

Ten or more counts support this clonotype. The chain recombines TRBV3-1 with TRBJ2-1, with 14 positions matching TRBD2. In germline, CDR1 is LGHDT, CDR2 YNNKEL (reference sequence). The V segment lost 4 bases and the J segment 7 bases; nucleotides outside the gene matches: 3. The CDR3 spans 15 residues. The CDR3 loop reads CASSRGLAGGNEQFF. The DNA of the CDR3 is TGTGCCAGCAGCCGCGGACTAGCGGGAGGTAATGAGCAGTTCTTC.

This clonotype has at least ten counts. The chain joins TRBV20-1 to TRBJ2-5; weak D call: TRBD2 (5 bases). From germline, CDR1 is DFQATT and CDR2 SNEGSKA (reference sequence). This CDR3 comprises 13 residues. With 2 bases removed from V and 4 bases from J, the gap between germline ends came to 11 bases. The CDR3 here is CSARRRAGETQYF. Here the CDR3 DNA reads TGCAGTGCTAGAAGGCGTGCGGGAGAGACCCAGTACTTC.

With respect to this clonotype: It is likely a read error: a sequence one base away is far more abundant. This chain connects TRBV3-1 to TRBJ2-5, with 13 bases lining up with TRBD2. Germline V gives CDR1 LGHDT, CDR2 YNNKEL (reference sequence). J gave up 2 bases and V 8 bases, and 14 bases lay outside the gene matches. This CDR3 has 18 amino acids. In DNA, the CDR3 is TGTGCCAGCTGCGCCCAAGTATTGGGACTAGCGGGGCAAGAGACCCAGTACTTC. This gives the protein CASCAQVLGLAGQETQYF.

A remark on this clonotype: It is likely a read error: a sequence one base away is far more abundant. The genes are TRBV1 and TRBJ2-1; TRBD1, the D gene given by the table, was not confirmed from the DNA. TRBV1 is noted as a pseudogene. The CDR3 extends over 14 amino acids. The CDR3: CASSQTQGTYEQFF. The CDR3 DNA is TGCGCCAGCAGCCAAACACAGGGTACCTACGAGCAGTTCTTC.

In this sample, this clonotype turned up many times. V is TRBV21-1 and J is TRBJ1-1; the listed D gene, TRBD1, was not tested against the DNA. TRBV21-1 counts as a pseudogene. The CDR3 extends over 16 amino acids. CDR3 DNA: TGTGCCAGCAGCCGATTGACAGCCAACATGAACACTGAAGCTTTCTTT. This encodes CASSRLTANMNTEAFF.

This clonotype was detected ten times or more. The chain uses TRBV10-3 and TRBJ1-2, with D uncertain. CDR1 is ENHRY, CDR2 SYGVKD, per germline. The CDR3 covers 14 residues. Trimming stripped 0 bases from V and 3 bases from J, with 8 bases between. The CDR3 DNA follows: TGTGCCATCAGTGAGTCGCGGCGAGACTATGGCTACACCTTC. Amino acid sequence: CAISESRRDYGYTF.

A word on this clonotype: The conserved phenylalanine or tryptophan normally closing the CDR3 is absent here, so this likely arose from a read error. The DNA is omitted, as the CDR3 cannot be located on it reliably, and the CDR3 follows TCRdb's listing. The chain carries TRBV6-2 or TRBV6-3 and TRBJ2-7; the listed D gene, TRBD2, was not tested against the DNA. CDR1 is MNHEY and CDR2 is SVGEGT in the germline V gene. The length of the CDR3 is 19 amino acids, counting both ends. The CDR3 protein is CASTTRGGARDALWGEQNL.

There are many counts of this clonotype. The genes are TRBV7-6 and TRBJ2-3; D is tentatively TRBD1 or TRBD2 (5 bases each). The V and J ends lost 6 bases and 2 bases respectively, with 12 bases between them. The CDR3 runs 14 residues. Germline V gene data show CDR1 as SGHVS and CDR2 as FNYEAQ. Written as DNA, the CDR3 is TGTGCCAGCAGTGTGGGGGAGTTCACAGATACGCAGTATTTT. Translated: CASSVGEFTDTQYF.

The CDR3 region has the DNA TGTGCCAGTAGAGGAACTCGACAAGAGACCCAGTACTTC. Translated, it gives CASRGTRQETQYF. This chain uses TRBV6-6 with TRBJ2-5, with D hard to call. Germline lookup yields CDR1 MNHNY and CDR2 SVGAGI (reference sequence). V lost 9 bases and J 2 bases, leaving 13 bases between the germline ends. The CDR3 length is 13 residues.

This clonotype was counted ten times or more. This chain links TRBV6-6 with TRBJ2-7; TRBD1 matches at 7 bases. Trimming at V came to 5 bases and at J to 5 bases, leaving 3 bases not matched to a gene. The CDR3 length is 12 residues. Germline loops: CDR1 MNHNY, CDR2 SVGAGI (reference sequence). DNA for the CDR3: TGTGCCAGCAGTCCACAGGGGAACGAGCAGTACTTC. Amino acids: CASSPQGNEQYF.

This clonotype appeared many times. The chain is built from TRBV14 and TRBJ1-1; TRBD1 is a possible D gene (5 bases). Deletions cut 1 base from V and 7 bases from J, with 13 bases between. CDR1 and CDR2 (germline): SGHDN, FVKESK. The CDR3 is 14 amino acids. CDR3 region: CASSQGLGVFEAFF. The CDR3 DNA reads as TGTGCCAGCAGCCAAGGACTGGGGGTCTTTGAAGCTTTCTTT. Filled out from reference TRBV14 and TRBJ1-1, the complete variable domain reads EAGVTQFPSHSVIEKGQTVTLRCDPISGHDNLYWYRRVMGKEIKFLLHFVKESKQDESGMPNNRFLAERTGGTYSTLKVQPAELEDSGVYFCASSQGLGVFEAFFGQGTRLTVV.